This TCR beta chain stems from a study of CD8+CD57+ T cells in acquired aplastic anemia. Broader study findings: The CD8+ Simpson's diversity of patients and controls was not significantly different. Overlapping CD8+ CDR3 repertoires of patients and controls contained roughly 27 shared sequences.

The authors sequenced patients whose flow cytometry had shown CD8+CD57+ cell expansion. This clonotype appeared a few times. What it binds is not known. The germline V gene has CDR1 LGHNA and CDR2 YSLEER. The V end was cut by 5 bases, the J end by 4 bases, with 15 bases between. The CDR3 totals 16 residues. Genomic DNA templated the TCR beta VDJ and CDR3 profiling. TCRdb analysed the reads with MiXCR anew, one entry per CDR3 protein. In the table there are about 470,000 distinct CDR3 sequences, around 30% of which are singletons. Sequencing was performed on sorted CD4+, CD8+, or CD8+CD57+ T cells (not recorded which) from PBMCs. The sequence was collected from a human donor with aplastic anemia. The chain is built from TRBV4-3 and TRBJ1-6; D call uncertain. The CDR3 protein is CASSNQGTGYNSPLHF. The CDR3 bases are TGCGCCAGCAGCAACCAAGGTACGGGGTATAATTCACCCCTCCACTTT.